The sequence of this T cell receptor beta chain was determined in a study of T cells in Graves' hyperthyroidism and ophthalmopathy. Researchers took RNA transcripts and amplified the TCR beta CDR3 regions from them. The study used the HTBI primer set for a first-round RT-PCR of the TCR CDR3. TCRdb redid the calling of the multiplex PCR reads with MiXCR, one entry per CDR3 protein. The top ten clones hold under 15% of a sample with around 600,000 distinct CDR3 sequences, 13% to 15% of them seen once. This CDR3 has 14 residues. The V gene lost 2 bases and the J gene lost 8 bases, with 12 bases spanning the gap.

V gene TRBV12-3 or TRBV12-4 combines with J gene TRBJ1-4; no firm D call. The material sequenced was blood. The source of this sequence is a woman aged 50 to 65 with Graves' ophthalmopathy. The CDR3 loop reads CASSLFSKAEKLFF. For the CDR3, the DNA is TGTGCCAGCAGTTTATTTTCTAAAGCGGAAAAACTGTTTTTT.